This T cell receptor beta chain was observed in a study of glioma-infiltrating T cells. The CDR3 is made up of 15 amino acids. The germline gives CDR1 SGHVS, CDR2 FNYEAQ. V shed 2 bases, J shed 2 bases, and the junction held 3 bases outside the gene matches. Study results and caveats: Non-neoplastic patients had below-expected tissue-blood divergence, while all gliomas exceeded expectation.

The iRepertoire nested amplicon-rescue multiplex PCR amplified TCR alpha and beta CDR3s from RNA. One-step reverse transcription and amplification started from about 100-400 ng of tissue mRNA or PBMC total RNA. MiXCR was run by TCRdb on the multiplex PCR reads, yielding one entry per CDR3 protein. Of some 40,000 distinct CDR3 sequences listed, approximately 20% are singletons. This clonotype was observed at least ten times. The antigen remains undetermined. The receptor's source is a human donor with low-grade glioma or glioblastoma, undergoing nonglioma brain surgery, or in good health (not recorded which). Sequenced sample: glioma tissue, nonneoplastic brain tissue, or PBMCs (not recorded which). The rearrangement links TRBV7-6 to TRBJ2-3, with TRBD2 matching 8 bases. The CDR3 DNA is TGTGCCAGCAGCTTAAAACTAGCGGTCACAGATACGCAGTATTTT. It yields the protein CASSLKLAVTDTQYF.